A single sample gave rise to the 19 T cell receptor beta chains below, sequenced in a study of shared clonotypes between healthy human individuals. Clones were read by immunoSEQ multiplex PCR, and TCRdb kept only the in-frame ones, dropping some. The table shows fewer than 850,000 clones, with less than 80% occurring only once. The specimen was memory CD4+ T cells sorted from blood. Subset in this sample: CD45RA-negative fraction. The receptors originated from a woman aged 25 to 45 in good health.

The J gene is TRBJ2-3, the V gene TRBV27; 9 nucleotides agree with TRBD2. Per germline, CDR1 MNHEY and CDR2 SMNVEV (reference sequence). V lost 6 bases to trimming and J lost 4 bases; unmatched junction nucleotides: 8. CDR3 length: 15 amino acids. The CDR3 spells CASRTSGTPPDTQYF. The CDR3 nucleotides read TGTGCCAGCAGGACTAGCGGCACCCCCCCAGATACGCAGTATTTT.

J is TRBJ2-5 and V is TRBV7-9; D possibly corresponds to TRBD1 (6 bases). V was trimmed by 2 bases and J by 3 bases, leaving 13 bases between them. The CDR3 runs 15 residues. Germline-derived CDR1 and CDR2 are SEHNR and FQNEAQ (reference sequence). CDR3 DNA: TGTGCCAGCAGCTTACTCTGGGGGCAGAAAGAGACCCAGTACTTC. It specifies CASSLLWGQKETQYF.

V usage is TRBV7-9 and J usage is TRBJ1-5; TRBD1 is a possible D gene (5 bases). V was pared by 7 bases and J by 2 bases, with 12 bases between. Germline V gene lookup returns CDR1 SEHNR and CDR2 FQNEAQ (reference sequence). The CDR3 extends over 14 amino acids. In nucleotides, the CDR3 is TGTGCCAGCACCAGGGCCGGAGGCAATCAGCCCCAGCATTTT. It translates to CASTRAGGNQPQHF.

The chain is built from TRBV27 and TRBJ1-2; a weak D match, TRBD1 (6 bases). This CDR3 spans 16 amino acids. Germline V lookup: CDR1 MNHEY, CDR2 SMNVEV (reference sequence). Trimming removed 4 bases at V and 3 bases at J, with 18 bases between. The CDR3 here is CASSYVGGRHYYGYTF. Written as DNA, the CDR3 is TGTGCCAGCAGTTATGTCGGGGGCAGACACTACTATGGCTACACCTTC.

This chain links TRBV9 with TRBJ2-1; TRBD2 matches at 11 bases. Germline CDR1 reads SGDLS; CDR2 reads YYNGEE. The length of the CDR3 is 18 residues. V gave up 2 bases and J gave up 3 bases; unmatched junction bases: 10. The CDR3 here is CASSVTPLGLAVYNEQFF. The CDR3 coding sequence is TGTGCCAGCAGCGTGACCCCATTGGGACTAGCGGTCTACAATGAGCAGTTCTTC.

The sample holds many counts of this clone. This sample also contains other DNA sequences that code for the same CDR3. The rearrangement joins TRBV29-1 to TRBJ1-1; D unresolved. This CDR3 has 12 amino acids. Germline V CDR1 and CDR2: SQVTM, ANQGSEA. The V end lost 5 bases, the J end lost 3 bases, and 10 bases lay between the germline ends. The CDR3 bases are TGCAGCGTTCGACTTTCCCACACTGAAGCTTTCTTT. Its protein product is CSVRLSHTEAFF.

The rearrangement joins TRBV27 to TRBJ1-6, with unresolved D. The CDR3 has 15 amino acids. The ends were cut back, 6 bases at V and 4 bases at J, with 13 bases in the middle. The germline V gene has CDR1 MNHEY and CDR2 SMNVEV (reference sequence). CDR3 DNA sequence: TGTGCCAGCAGGAGGACCGCCTCATATAATTCACCCCTCCACTTT. This codes for CASRRTASYNSPLHF.

The chain uses TRBV7-2 and TRBJ2-7; 8 bases are shared with TRBD1. This CDR3 is built from 13 residues. Germline CDR1 is SGHTA and CDR2 is FQGNSA. With 7 bases clipped from V and 7 bases from J, the junction kept 9 bases outside the gene matches. CDR3 nucleotide sequence: TGTGCCAGCAATGACAGGGGACTTTTGGAGCAGTACTTC. It translates to CASNDRGLLEQYF.

The rearrangement uses TRBV30 and TRBJ2-3; 14 nucleotides align to TRBD2. The CDR3 extends over 15 amino acids. The V gene's germline CDR1 is GTSNPN and CDR2 SVGIG (reference sequence). With 1 base clipped from V and 4 bases from J, the junction kept 1 base outside the gene matches. CDR3 residues: CAWSAGLAGADTQYF. The CDR3 DNA sequence: TGTGCCTGGAGTGCGGGACTAGCGGGGGCAGATACGCAGTATTTT.

V gene TRBV7-8 combines with J gene TRBJ1-1, with TRBD1 identical over 8 bases. Trimming took 4 bases from V and 0 from J; bases not matched to a gene: 7. Germline CDR1 and CDR2: SGHVS and FQNEAQ. This CDR3 is built from 16 residues. The chain's CDR3 is CASSSQGAGMNTEAFF. CDR3 in DNA: TGTGCCAGCAGCTCTCAGGGGGCGGGGATGAACACTGAAGCTTTCTTT.

Ten or more counts support this clone. The rearrangement links TRBV7-6 to TRBJ2-3; possibly TRBD2 for D (6 bases). The CDR3 runs to 16 residues. V gave up 5 bases and J gave up 2 bases, with 17 bases separating them. Germline V lookup: CDR1 SGHVS, CDR2 FNYEAQ. The CDR3 DNA follows: TGTGCCAGCAGCCGAACTGGGCGGGGATCCACAGATACGCAGTATTTT. This translates into CASSRTGRGSTDTQYF.

This clone was counted only a few times. This chain uses TRBV7-5 with TRBJ1-3. TRBV7-5 constitutes a pseudogene. CDR3 length: 11 amino acids. CDR3 sequence reads: CVRSPPGTIYF. The CDR3 nucleotides are TGTGTCAGAAGCCCCCCCGGGACCATATATTTT.

Remarks on this clone: The same CDR3 is also encoded by other DNA sequences in this sample. This CDR3 is CASSLSGPYGYTF. In DNA form, the CDR3 reads TGTGCCAGCAGTTTATCCGGGCCCTATGGCTACACCTTC. The chain recombines TRBV27 with TRBJ1-2; D not resolved. The V end was cut by 0 bases, the J end by 4 bases, with 6 bases between. The CDR3 has 13 amino acids. Per germline, CDR1 MNHEY and CDR2 SMNVEV (reference sequence).

This clone occurred many times. Since a much larger clone is just one base distant, this may be a read error. This sample also contains other DNA sequences that code for the same CDR3. The chain links TRBV10-2 to TRBJ2-2; D not resolved. Trimming pared 7 bases from V and 5 bases from J, leaving 5 bases between. The CDR3 is 11 amino acids. From germline, CDR1 is WSHSY and CDR2 SAAADI. The chain's CDR3 is CASKSTGELFF. CDR3 sequence (DNA): TGCGCCAGCAAGTCGACCGGGGAGCTGTTTTTT.

The CDR3 DNA reads TGTGCCAGCAGCTCCCGGTTAGCCAAAAACATTCAGTACTTC. Protein sequence: CASSSRLAKNIQYF. The chain links TRBV7-9 to TRBJ2-4; no definite D call. Germline CDR1 and CDR2: SEHNR and FQNEAQ (reference sequence). V dropped 4 bases and J dropped 0 bases, with 7 bases sitting between them. The CDR3 sequence is 14 residues long.

The chain's CDR3 is CAISVNTDTQYF. The CDR3 DNA reads TGTGCCATCAGTGTCAACACAGATACGCAGTATTTT. The V and J genes are TRBV10-3 and TRBJ2-3; D is unresolved. This CDR3 is built from 12 residues. Trimming removed 4 bases from V and 2 bases from J, with 4 bases in between. The V gene's germline CDR1 is ENHRY and CDR2 SYGVKD.

The chain links TRBV4-1 to TRBJ2-1; no definite D call. Deletions cut 1 base from V and 4 bases from J, with 8 bases between. The CDR3 runs 14 residues. In germline, CDR1 is MGHRA, CDR2 YSYEKL. The CDR3 region is CASSQAQQYNEQFF. CDR3 DNA: TGCGCCAGCAGCCAAGCCCAACAGTACAATGAGCAGTTCTTC.

This clone was counted between two and nine times. This chain connects TRBV11-2 to TRBJ1-1; 7 nucleotides match TRBD1. There are 15 residues in the CDR3. V was pared by 3 bases and J by 6 bases, with 10 bases of the junction left unmatched. Germline assignment: CDR1 SGHAT and CDR2 FQNNGV. The CDR3 sequence is CASSFEYGTASEAFF. CDR3 in DNA: TGTGCCAGCAGCTTCGAATACGGGACAGCCTCTGAAGCTTTCTTT.

V usage is TRBV7-2 and J usage is TRBJ1-6; D uncertain. The CDR3 covers 13 residues. Germline V CDR1 and CDR2: SGHTA, FQGNSA. Trimming cost V 1 base and J 10 bases, with 8 bases left between them. DNA of the CDR3: TGTGCCAGCAGCTTAGATTCGTACTCACCCCTCCACTTT. This codes for CASSLDSYSPLHF.